This record looks at one T cell receptor beta chain sequence and its context. Its antigen remains unidentified. CDR1 and CDR2 from the germline V gene are LNHDA and SQIVND (reference sequence). This CDR3 contains 16 residues. V lost 5 bases to trimming and J lost 2 bases; unmatched junction nucleotides: 6. These data are taken from a study of early stage breast cancer tumors. On the study more broadly: About 80% of the 16 invasive tumors were ER+, PR+ and HER2-.

Data came from immunoSEQ multiplex PCR; TCRdb stores just in-frame clones and leaves some out. The sample has about 50,000 clones, about 74% seen once. Study-wide findings and caveats: Enriched TCRB sequences shared across patients were mostly commonly generated sequences.

The sequence was collected from a young adult with breast cancer. V is TRBV19 and J is TRBJ1-3, with 10 bases fitting TRBD1. Sequencing was done on a sample of blood. CDR3 amino acids: CASSFPGQGTGNTIYF. In nucleotides, the CDR3 is TGTGCCAGTAGTTTTCCGGGACAGGGGACTGGAAACACCATATATTTT.